The next 14 T cell receptor beta chains were all read from a single sample in a study of T cells in localized non-small cell lung cancer (dated by TCRdb to the early 2020s). The library was produced with the immunoSEQ multiplex PCR assay. Entries here come from immuneACCESS through TCRdb and include only in-frame sequences with V and J called. Some clones fail to appear in such tables; in the studies checked, an unresolved V gene covers under half of the shortfall, and the cause of the remainder is unknown. The sample has under 4,500 clones on record, 38% of them singletons. The ten largest clones take up approximately 6% of the sample. The starting material was lung tumor tissue, obtained before any cancer treatment. The receptors come from a woman between 35 and 75 years old with stage I lung adenocarcinoma.

V and J are TRBV11-3 and TRBJ1-4; D might be TRBD1 (6 bases). Trimming pared 4 bases from V and 0 bases from J, leaving 6 bases between. The CDR3 totals 14 residues. The germline gives CDR1 SGHNT, CDR2 YENEEA. DNA for the CDR3: TGTGCCAGCAGCTACAGGGCAACTAATGAAAAACTGTTTTTT. Its protein product is CASSYRATNEKLFF.

V gene TRBV28 combines with J gene TRBJ2-1, with 8 bases matching TRBD2. Germline-derived CDR1 and CDR2 are MDHEN and SYDVKM. This CDR3 has 14 amino acids. With 6 bases clipped from V and 6 bases from J, the junction kept 7 bases outside the gene matches. CDR3 amino acids: CASRVAGTGNEQFF. The CDR3, as DNA: TGTGCCAGCAGGGTAGCGGGAACAGGCAATGAGCAGTTCTTC.

This clone was found a few times. CDR3 amino acids: CASSSDRFWRTEAFF. CDR3 in DNA: TGCGCCAGCAGCTCAGACAGGTTTTGGAGAACTGAAGCTTTCTTT. The chain recombines TRBV5-1 with TRBJ1-1; weak D call: TRBD1 (6 bases). V gave up 3 bases and J gave up 5 bases, with 17 bases separating them. The CDR3 runs to 15 residues. Germline CDR1 SGHRS, CDR2 YFSETQ.

This chain links TRBV10-2 with TRBJ2-5; D remains ambiguous. Between the trimmed V and J ends, which lost 1 base and 2 bases, there was a span of 11 bases. The CDR3 consists of 15 residues. Germline CDR1 reads WSHSY; CDR2 reads SAAADI. CDR3 in amino acids: CASSEFVGFQETQYF. The DNA for the CDR3 is TGCGCCAGCAGTGAGTTTGTGGGTTTTCAAGAGACCCAGTACTTC.

The genes are TRBV28 and TRBJ1-2; 11 positions match TRBD1. V gave up 5 bases and J gave up 8 bases; unmatched junction bases: 13. CDR1 is MDHEN and CDR2 is SYDVKM in the germline V gene. The CDR3 spans 16 residues. The CDR3 loop reads CASSTLGTGGGEGYTF. CDR3 nucleotide sequence: TGTGCCAGCAGTACCCTCGGGACAGGGGGAGGTGAGGGCTACACCTTC.

Notes on this clone: At one end the junction does not follow the germline gene, possibly because of a read error. The V call is TRBV6-1, the J call TRBJ2-3; 7 nucleotides align to TRBD1. The CDR3 covers 15 residues. Germline V CDR1 and CDR2: MNHNS, SASEGT. CDR3 coding DNA: TGTGCCAGCAATGAAGCCACAGGGGGCACAGATACGCAGTATTTT. Translation: CASNEATGGTDTQYF.

This clone was seen only once. The chain has TRBV30 and TRBJ2-2; D is ambiguous. This CDR3 is 12 amino acids long. Trimming shortened V by 2 bases and J by 3 bases, and 4 bases separated the two germline ends. Germline V gene lookup returns CDR1 GTSNPN and CDR2 SVGIG (reference sequence). The DNA of the CDR3 is TGTGCCTGGAGTAGCGACACCGGGGAGCTGTTTTTT. This gives the protein CAWSSDTGELFF.

The genes are TRBV14 and TRBJ2-7, with D possibly being TRBD1 (6 bases). Trimming pared 3 bases from V and 2 bases from J, leaving 14 bases between. Germline V gene data show CDR1 as SGHDN and CDR2 as FVKESK. The CDR3 consists of 15 residues. In nucleotides, the CDR3 is TGTGCCAGCAGCCAGAGCCGGGACAATACCTACGAGCAGTACTTC. Translation gives CASSQSRDNTYEQYF. Combining the CDR3 with reference TRBV14 and TRBJ2-7 gives the whole variable domain EAGVTQFPSHSVIEKGQTVTLRCDPISGHDNLYWYRRVMGKEIKFLLHFVKESKQDESGMPNNRFLAERTGGTYSTLKVQPAELEDSGVYFCASSQSRDNTYEQYFGPGTRLTVT.

V and J are TRBV6-8 and TRBJ1-1, with D unresolved. Trimming removed 3 bases from V and 4 bases from J, with 9 bases in between. The CDR3 extends over 13 amino acids. The germline CDR1 and CDR2 sequences are MNHGY and SAAAGT. Here the CDR3 reads CASSYGVGTEAFF. For the CDR3, the DNA is TGTGCCAGCAGTTATGGAGTGGGCACTGAAGCTTTCTTT.

The chain is built from TRBV28 and TRBJ2-1; perhaps D is TRBD1 or TRBD2 (6 bases each). Germline-derived CDR1 and CDR2 are MDHEN and SYDVKM. V lost 8 bases, J lost 4 bases, and 21 bases lay in between. The CDR3 contains 16 residues. CDR3 bases: TGTGCCAGCCACCCGGCGGGGACTCAGGGGTACAATGAGCAGTTCTTC. This sequence encodes CASHPAGTQGYNEQFF.

This clone has just a few counts. V gene TRBV7-5 combines with J gene TRBJ2-1; TRBD2 was called by the table and not checked on the DNA. TRBV7-5 is listed as a pseudogene. There are 15 residues in the CDR3. The CDR3, as DNA: TGTGCCAGCAGCCAAGGAGACGCGGGAGGTAATGAGCAGTTCTTC. Residues: CASSQGDAGGNEQFF.

This clone was seen only a few times. The chain couples TRBV19 to TRBJ1-5, with TRBD1 matching over 8 bases. With V trimmed by 4 bases and J by 4 bases, 6 bases remained unmatched. Germline V gene lookup returns CDR1 LNHDA and CDR2 SQIVND (reference sequence). This CDR3 has 15 residues. CDR3 bases: TGTGCCAGTAGTACTATGGACAGGGAGAATCAGCCCCAGCATTTT. It codes for CASSTMDRENQPQHF.

By proportion, this clone is medium-sized. This sequence joins TRBV6-8 and TRBJ1-2, with D uncertain. This CDR3 spans 12 amino acids. CDR1 and CDR2 from the germline V gene are MNHGY and SAAAGT. The V end lost 6 bases, the J end lost 1 base, and 6 bases lay between the germline ends. CDR3 loop: CASSPRNYGYTF. The CDR3 coding sequence is TGTGCCAGCAGCCCTCGTAACTATGGCTACACCTTC.

This chain links TRBV27 with TRBJ2-2; TRBD2 is a possible D gene (6 bases). This CDR3 region has 12 residues. Per germline, CDR1 MNHEY and CDR2 SMNVEV (reference sequence). V was pared by 5 bases and J by 5 bases, with 6 bases between. The chain's CDR3 is CASSLATGELFF. The CDR3 bases are TGTGCCAGCAGTCTAGCGACCGGGGAGCTGTTTTTT.